This TCR beta chain was captured in a study of STAT5B mutations in CD4+ large granular lymphocyte leukemia. Buffy coats from healthy blood donors served as controls. Sequenced by immunoSEQ multiplex PCR; TCRdb stores in-frame clones only, minus some. The sample contains more than 30,000 clones, 76% of which appear only once. The sequence came from a human donor in good health. Sequencing used CD4+ T cells from blood buffy coats.

CDR3 DNA sequence: TGTGCCTGGAACCCCGGACCACTCGGCGGCACAGATACGCAGTATTTT. It is translated as CAWNPGPLGGTDTQYF. The gene calls are TRBV30 and TRBJ2-3; unclear D gene. The CDR3 runs 16 residues. V lost 4 bases and J lost 1, with 18 bases in between. Germline V gene lookup returns CDR1 GTSNPN and CDR2 SVGIG (reference sequence).